This entry is about one TCR beta chain. Its antigen is not identified. Repertoires were generated with immunoSEQ multiplex PCR, while TCRdb's copy carries only in-frame clones and drops some. The sample has 30,000 to 40,000 clones, about 86% seen once. This entry belongs to a study of T cells in localized non-small cell lung cancer. The CDR3 totals 12 residues. CDR1 is SNHLY and CDR2 is FYNNEI in the germline V gene. Trimming took off 4 bases at V and 4 bases at J, with 5 bases between the two ends. Study observations and caveats: Longer overall survival accompanied higher blood T cell density. Paired adjacent lung recovered a median about 61 of the top 100 tumor clones.

This TCR derives from a man aged 40 to 70 with stage I lung adenocarcinoma. Sample: peripheral blood, taken before any cancer treatment. The rearrangement uses TRBV2 and TRBJ1-5; no clear D gene. CDR3 DNA sequence: TGTGCCAGCAGTGGGGGAAATCAGCCCCAGCATTTT. Protein: CASSGGNQPQHF.